These T cell receptor beta chains were read from a single sample in a study of molecular identifiers for immune sequencing clone quantification. One entry per CDR3 protein results from TCRdb running MiXCR on the PCR reads. The data contain hundreds of thousands of distinct CDR3 sequences, about 25% of them seen just once; the ten biggest clones take up 0.78%. The sequenced sample was naive CD8+ T cells from blood, with Jurkat cell RNA spiked in. The receptors come from a human donor in good health. Some libraries in this study had Jurkat cell RNA spiked in. Both conserved end residues are part of each CDR3. The D gene is left open where the match is weak.

V gene: TRBV7-2
D gene: -
CDR3 protein: CASSLVPGGAYNEQFF

V gene: TRBV18
D gene: TRBD2
CDR3 protein: CASSPELADTQYF

V gene: TRBV7-9
D gene: -
CDR3 protein: CASSLPTQSTGELFF

V gene: TRBV9
D gene: TRBD2
CDR3 protein: CASTALSGGPTDTQYF

V gene: TRBV5-5
D gene: -
CDR3 protein: CASSSITSATQYF

V gene: TRBV9
D gene: TRBD2
CDR3 protein: CASSVEGTSPGELFF

V gene: TRBV7-8
D gene: -
CDR3 protein: CASSLLPGAIYEQYF

V gene: TRBV2
D gene: -
CDR3 protein: CASTWTDINSPLHF

V gene: TRBV12-3/TRBV12-4
D gene: TRBD2
CDR3 protein: CASSLFLAGGLTDTQYF

V gene: TRBV5-1
D gene: TRBD2
CDR3 protein: CASSGTSGEWTSGTQYF

V gene: TRBV24-1
D gene: -
CDR3 protein: CATSDPGAGQPQHF

V gene: TRBV30
D gene: -
CDR3 protein: CAWSRRGTGELFF

V gene: TRBV27
D gene: TRBD2
CDR3 protein: CASSSGLAGAPGEQYF

V gene: TRBV4-3
D gene: -
CDR3 protein: CASSQERGPWYEQYF

V gene: TRBV20-1
D gene: -
CDR3 protein: CSASLSVRRMSYNEQFF

V gene: TRBV12-3/TRBV12-4
D gene: TRBD2
CDR3 protein: CAILGAGDEQFF

V gene: TRBV12-3/TRBV12-4
D gene: -
CDR3 protein: CASSFSRGTDTQYF

V gene: TRBV19
D gene: TRBD2
CDR3 protein: CASSMGGSEQYF

V gene: TRBV30
D gene: TRBD2
CDR3 protein: CAWSGRRVAGTSYEQYF

V gene: TRBV5-4
D gene: -
CDR3 protein: CAGYDMNTEAFF

V gene: TRBV18
D gene: -
CDR3 protein: CASSPQTGQHDSSTDTQYF

V gene: TRBV5-1
D gene: TRBD1
CDR3 protein: CASSLGDRPDSYNSPLHF

V gene: TRBV6-5
D gene: -
CDR3 protein: CASSYELLGEAFF

V gene: TRBV14
D gene: -
CDR3 protein: CASSQAWGTQYF

V gene: TRBV7-9
D gene: -
CDR3 protein: CARSAGTQTYEQYF

V gene: TRBV5-6
D gene: -
CDR3 protein: CASSLEGRSSGDTIYF

V gene: TRBV5-6
D gene: -
CDR3 protein: CASRESGTAIYGYTF

V gene: TRBV6-5
D gene: TRBD2
CDR3 protein: CASSNKRGVTDTQYF

V gene: TRBV24-1
D gene: -
CDR3 protein: CATNTGVGYNEQFF

V gene: TRBV5-3
D gene: TRBD2
CDR3 protein: CASSLGLAGSKETQYF

V gene: TRBV6-2/TRBV6-3
D gene: TRBD1
CDR3 protein: CASSYFLPGQVHYTF

V gene: TRBV30
D gene: -
CDR3 protein: CARSASSYNEQFF

V gene: TRBV12-3/TRBV12-4
D gene: TRBD1
CDR3 protein: CASKTSGGPYEQYF

V gene: TRBV9
D gene: TRBD1
CDR3 protein: CASSAERTGFDETQYF

V gene: TRBV7-6
D gene: -
CDR3 protein: CASSLARGEAFF

V gene: TRBV6-2/TRBV6-3
D gene: -
CDR3 protein: CASISALRGPYEQYF

V gene: TRBV7-2
D gene: -
CDR3 protein: CASSFRGSEQFF

V gene: TRBV12-3/TRBV12-4
D gene: TRBD1
CDR3 protein: CASSLVIGTGSQPQHF

V gene: TRBV20-1
D gene: -
CDR3 protein: CSARDGWLGQSGYTF

V gene: TRBV27
D gene: TRBD1
CDR3 protein: CASSWGQSSYEQYF

V gene: TRBV20-1
D gene: -
CDR3 protein: CSAEGPKQGETQYF

V gene: TRBV4-2
D gene: TRBD2
CDR3 protein: CASSQATGTSGAYEQYF

V gene: TRBV28
D gene: -
CDR3 protein: CASSLDWTVTLPSYEQYF

V gene: TRBV4-1
D gene: -
CDR3 protein: CASSLQLVQPNQPQHF

V gene: TRBV7-9
D gene: -
CDR3 protein: CASSLTEEVTQYF

V gene: TRBV12-3/TRBV12-4
D gene: TRBD2
CDR3 protein: CASSLQGLAGFYNEQFF

V gene: TRBV30
D gene: TRBD1
CDR3 protein: CAWSVGTGQETQYF

V gene: TRBV7-9
D gene: -
CDR3 protein: CASRVFLEKETGELFF

V gene: TRBV23-1
D gene: -
CDR3 protein: CARSQSKFNPPPHF